Below, one T cell receptor (beta chain) is given with its context. This CDR3 comprises 14 residues. Per germline, CDR1 LGHDT and CDR2 YNNKEL (reference sequence). V was pared by 7 bases and J by 3 bases, with 12 bases between. Original handling: Cell counts per sample came from amplifying reference gene primers. Sequencing used immunoSEQ multiplex PCR; TCRdb keeps in-frame clones, though not all of them. The V and J calls and clone size come from that table; D and trimming were worked out from the DNA. In the table there are 180,000 or so clones, more than 80% of which are singletons. This sample stems from a study of blood T cell repertoires in COVID-19. About the research overall: Whether acute or convalescent, the COVID-19 samples came from the United States, Italy and Spain. From T cells, B-cell-depleted T cells, or PBMCs came the material, which was cDNA or gDNA.

This sequence joins TRBV3-1 (or the pseudogene TRBV3-2) and TRBJ2-2, with unresolved D. The receptor's source is a woman in her sixties with acute or convalescent COVID-19. The sequenced sample consisted of peripheral blood. Written as DNA, the CDR3 is TGTGCCAGCACCCCCTCCGCGGACACCGGGGAGCTGTTTTTT. Protein sequence: CASTPSADTGELFF.